The clone carrying this T cell receptor beta chain was found once. Researchers ran the PCR with 60 Vbeta and 13 Jbeta primers. Per the original methods: Roughly 10 million shared chains were among the roughly 78 million unique TCR beta chains that a later analysis counted. Here immunoSEQ multiplex PCR was the method, and the copy in TCRdb shows in-frame clones only, minus some. From that table come the V and J calls and clone size; the DNA was used to work out D and trimming. The sample holds about 230,000 clones, over 65% seen once. The germline V gene has CDR1 MDHEN and CDR2 SYDVKM. Trimming cost V 2 bases and J 8 bases, with 12 bases left between them. This CDR3 has 13 amino acids. The data are from a study of cytomegalovirus exposure and HLA in healthy donors.

This sequence originates from a woman aged 60-70 years in good health and CMV-seropositive. The sequenced sample consisted of PBMCs. V usage is TRBV28 and J usage is TRBJ1-1, with D unclear. Here the CDR3 reads CASSLIRKAEAFF. The CDR3 DNA follows: TGTGCCAGCAGTTTAATCAGGAAGGCGGAAGCTTTCTTT. Looking up the rest from reference TRBV28 and TRBJ1-1 gives the full variable domain: DVKVTQSSRYLVKRTGEKVFLECVQDMDHENMFWYRQDPGLGLRLIYFSYDVKMKEKGDIPEGYSVSREKKERFSLILESASTNQTSMYLCASSLIRKAEAFFGQGTRLTVV.